The 18 T cell receptor beta chains listed next were all sequenced from one sample in a study of cytomegalovirus exposure and HLA in healthy donors. Profiling relied on immunoSEQ multiplex PCR, and the TCRdb table lists in-frame clones only, not all of them. This sample yields around 74,000 clones, of which around 81% are seen a single time; about 3% belongs to the top ten. The source material was PBMCs. The receptors were sampled from a man aged 25-45 years in good health and CMV-seronegative.

This sequence joins TRBV5-1 and TRBJ1-1, with a tentative D call TRBD1 (6 bases). V lost 5 bases to trimming and J lost 0 bases, with 11 bases between them. This CDR3 contains 14 residues. From germline, CDR1 is SGHRS and CDR2 YFSETQ. The chain's CDR3 is CASSQGTMNTEAFF. CDR3 nucleotides: TGCGCCAGCAGTCAGGGGACAATGAACACTGAAGCTTTCTTT.

The chain is built from TRBV9 and TRBJ1-4; TRBD1 matches at 9 bases. The CDR3 loop spans 16 amino acids. Unmatched junction bases numbered 6, after V lost 3 bases and J lost 3 bases. Germline values: CDR1 SGDLS, CDR2 YYNGEE. CDR3 nucleotide sequence: TGTGCCAGCAGCGCCACAGGGGGCGGGTCTAATGAAAAACTGTTTTTT. Translated, it gives CASSATGGGSNEKLFF. Full variable domain (remainder filled in from reference TRBV9 and TRBJ1-4): DSGVTQTPKHLITATGQRVTLRCSPRSGDLSVYWYQQSLDQGLQFLIQYYNGEERAKGNILERFSAQQFPDLHSELNLSSLELGDSALYFCASSATGGGSNEKLFFGSGTQLSVL.

CDR3 in amino acids: CASSVTGENTEAFF. The CDR3 DNA reads TGTGCCAGCAGCGTTACAGGGGAGAACACTGAAGCTTTCTTT. The chain links TRBV9 to TRBJ1-1; 7 nucleotides agree with TRBD1. CDR1 SGDLS and CDR2 YYNGEE come from the germline V gene. This CDR3 is built from 14 residues. V dropped 2 bases and J dropped 1; count of bases not matched to a gene: 2.

This chain uses TRBV5-1 with TRBJ2-1; tentative D call: TRBD2 (6 bases). CDR1 is SGHRS and CDR2 is YFSETQ in the germline V gene. The CDR3 has 14 amino acids. The germline V and J ends were trimmed by 5 bases and 7 bases, with 16 bases remaining between them. The CDR3 sequence is CASREGVVGNEQFF. The CDR3 region has the DNA TGCGCCAGCAGGGAGGGAGTTGTTGGAAATGAGCAGTTCTTC.

The gene calls are TRBV28 and TRBJ2-5, with 7 bases that match TRBD2. Germline V CDR1 and CDR2: MDHEN, SYDVKM. Trimming removed 2 bases from V and 1 base from J; junction bases left unmatched: 1. The CDR3 has 14 amino acids. CDR3 loop: CASSLERGQETQYF. The CDR3 DNA is TGTGCCAGCAGTTTAGAGCGGGGCCAAGAGACCCAGTACTTC.

V gene TRBV7-9 combines with J gene TRBJ2-1; the match to TRBD1 covers 7 bases. The V gene's germline CDR1 is SEHNR and CDR2 FQNEAQ (reference sequence). The ends lost 5 bases at V and 9 bases at J; junction bases unmatched: 13. The CDR3 is made up of 15 amino acids. As DNA, the CDR3 is TGTGCCAGCAGCCCTGAACAGGGGAGATCGGTTGAGCAGTTCTTC. The encoded protein is CASSPEQGRSVEQFF.

The table lists this clone with a few counts. The genes are TRBV5-4 and TRBJ1-1; D uncertain. The V gene lost 0 bases and the J gene lost 0 bases, with 3 bases spanning the gap. Per germline, CDR1 SGHNT and CDR2 YYREEE (reference sequence). There are 13 residues in the CDR3. The CDR3 bases are TGTGCCAGCAGCTTGGATATGAACACTGAAGCTTTCTTT. It encodes CASSLDMNTEAFF.

V gene TRBV7-2 combines with J gene TRBJ2-1, with 7 bases fitting TRBD2. Germline assignment: CDR1 SGHTA and CDR2 FQGNSA. The V and J ends lost 7 bases and 0 bases, in that order; junction bases with no gene match: 9. This CDR3 contains 16 residues. CDR3 nucleotides: TGTGCCAGCATCGGCCGGGGGGTGAGCTCCTACAATGAGCAGTTCTTC. It yields the protein CASIGRGVSSYNEQFF.

In its sample, this clone was seen once. The chain joins TRBV18 to TRBJ1-2; 9 bases fit TRBD1. V was pared by 5 bases and J by 6 bases, with 4 bases of the junction left unmatched. This CDR3 has 13 amino acids. Germline V gives CDR1 KGHSH, CDR2 LQKENI. Here the CDR3 DNA reads TGTGCCAGCTCAACGAGGACAGGGGATGGCTACACCTTC. Amino acids: CASSTRTGDGYTF.

V and J are TRBV2 and TRBJ2-2; no clear D. Germline CDR1 SNHLY, CDR2 FYNNEI. Trimming shortened V by 3 bases and J by 4 bases, and 12 bases separated the two germline ends. The CDR3 loop spans 15 amino acids. CDR3: CASSDLPPSTGELFF. CDR3 sequence (DNA): TGTGCCAGCAGTGATCTCCCGCCGAGCACCGGGGAGCTGTTTTTT.

The chain recombines TRBV7-6 with TRBJ2-3; tentatively, D is TRBD1 (7 bases). Germline values: CDR1 SGHVS, CDR2 FNYEAQ. Trimming removed 4 bases at V and 2 bases at J, with 19 bases between. The CDR3 totals 17 residues. The DNA for the CDR3 is TGTGCCAGCAGCTGGCCGGGGGCCGGGACAGACACAGATACGCAGTATTTT. Translated, it gives CASSWPGAGTDTDTQYF.

The chain joins TRBV9 to TRBJ1-4; the match to TRBD1 covers 9 bases. CDR1 SGDLS and CDR2 YYNGEE come from the germline V gene. Germline trimming cut 3 bases from V and 2 bases from J; bases unmatched to any gene: 11. The CDR3 length is 18 residues. The CDR3 sequence: CASSAEGTGKSTNEKLFF. The DNA for the CDR3 is TGTGCCAGCAGCGCGGAAGGGACAGGGAAGTCTACTAATGAAAAACTGTTTTTT.

This clone was seen only a few times. The V call is TRBV13, the J call TRBJ2-7; 9 bases are a match to TRBD1. Trimming removed 4 bases from V and 3 bases from J; junction bases left unmatched: 7. The CDR3 runs 15 residues. CDR1 PRHDT and CDR2 FYEKMQ come from the germline V gene (reference sequence). CDR3 amino acids: CASSSAGTGHYEQYF. The CDR3 DNA is TGTGCCAGCAGCTCGGCCGGGACAGGGCACTACGAGCAGTACTTC.

The V gene is TRBV30, the J gene TRBJ1-3; D not resolved. The CDR3 loop spans 11 amino acids. Germline CDR1 is GTSNPN and CDR2 is SVGIG (reference sequence). Trimming shortened V by 3 bases and J by 7 bases, and 7 bases separated the two germline ends. CDR3 nucleotides: TGTGCCTGGAGGTGGGAGAACACCATATATTTT. Translated, it gives CAWRWENTIYF.

The chain combines TRBV5-1 with TRBJ1-5; 9 bases match TRBD1. V lost 5 bases and J lost 0; bases outside the gene matches: 18. The germline gives CDR1 SGHRS, CDR2 YFSETQ. This CDR3 region has 20 residues. The CDR3 bases are TGCGCCAGCAGGCCTGAATTCCCCGGACAGGGGACAGATAGCAATCAGCCCCAGCATTTT. It yields the protein CASRPEFPGQGTDSNQPQHF.

The chain is built from TRBV5-6 and TRBJ2-1; maybe TRBD1 (5 bases). The germline V gene encodes CDR1 SGHDT and CDR2 YYEEEE. V was cut by 3 bases and J by 8 bases, with 9 bases left in between. CDR3 length equals 12 residues. The CDR3 coding sequence is TGTGCCAGCAGCTCGACACAGGATGAGCAGTTCTTC. Translated, it gives CASSSTQDEQFF.

This chain connects TRBV6-5 to TRBJ2-3; 8 bases align to TRBD1. CDR1 is MNHEY, CDR2 SVGAGI, per germline. The V and J ends lost 5 bases and 1 base, in that order; junction bases with no gene match: 5. The CDR3 consists of 15 residues. CDR3 DNA: TGTGCCAGCAGTCCCCGGACAGGGCGCACAGATACGCAGTATTTT. Amino acid sequence: CASSPRTGRTDTQYF.

The CDR3 DNA is TGTGCCAGCATTCCTCAGATCTTCGGGTCCAATGAGCAGTTCTTC. Translation: CASIPQIFGSNEQFF. The gene calls are TRBV6-1 and TRBJ2-1; D remains unclear. This CDR3 spans 15 amino acids. V shed 7 bases and J shed 6 bases, with 19 bases lying between them. Germline CDR1 MNHNS, CDR2 SASEGT.